The 17 T cell receptor beta chains listed next were all sequenced from one sample in a study of T cells in Graves' hyperthyroidism and ophthalmopathy. TCR beta CDR3 sequences were amplified from RNA transcripts. The study used the HTBI primer set for a first-round RT-PCR of the TCR CDR3. In TCRdb, the multiplex PCR reads were re-called with MiXCR into one record per CDR3 protein. The table includes 480,000 or so distinct CDR3 sequences, 40% to 50% detected once. The specimen was peripheral blood or thyroid tissue (not recorded which). These receptors were collected from an adult woman with Graves' disease, either hyperthyroidism or ophthalmopathy (not recorded which).

The CDR3 sequence: CASSGQRGPYGYTF. The CDR3, as DNA: TGTGCCAGCAGCGGACAGAGGGGACCCTATGGCTACACCTTC. This chain connects TRBV9 to TRBJ1-2; a weak D match, TRBD1 (5 bases). V lost 3 bases and J lost 4, with 13 bases in between. This CDR3 has 14 residues. The germline V gene encodes CDR1 SGDLS and CDR2 YYNGEE.

In regard to this clonotype: A much larger clone lies a single base off, so this may be a read error. The gene calls are TRBV7-4 and TRBJ2-2; 8 positions agree with TRBD2. From germline, CDR1 is SGHVT and CDR2 SQSDAQ. The CDR3 length is 16 residues. V shed 3 bases and J 3 bases; nucleotides not matched to a gene: 6. The CDR3 DNA reads as TGTGCCAGCAGCTTGGGACCAGCGGGAGACACCGGGGAGCTGTTTTTT. This codes for CASSLGPAGDTGELFF.

This clonotype was detected a few times. This sequence joins TRBV20-1 and TRBJ2-1; D may be TRBD1 (5 bases). The CDR3 consists of 12 residues. Trimming removed 1 base from V and 9 bases from J, with 10 bases in between. From germline, CDR1 is DFQATT and CDR2 SNEGSKA (reference sequence). As DNA, the CDR3 is TGCAGTGCTAGAGGGTGGGGCTTTGAGCAGTTCTTC. Amino acid sequence: CSARGWGFEQFF.

In nucleotides, the CDR3 is TGTGCCAGCAGCTTCGAGGGGATTGGTGAAAAACTGTTTTTT. Its translation is CASSFEGIGEKLFF. The chain carries TRBV7-9 and TRBJ1-4, with D possibly matching TRBD1 (5 bases). This CDR3 region has 14 residues. CDR1 and CDR2 from the germline V gene are SEHNR and FQNEAQ (reference sequence). V was cut by 3 bases and J by 7 bases, with 12 bases left in between. Filled out from reference TRBV7-9 and TRBJ1-4, the complete variable domain reads DTGVSQNPRHKITKRGQNVTFRCDPISEHNRLYWYRQTLGQGPEFLTYFQNEAQLEKSRLLSDRFSAERPKGSFSTLEIQRTEQGDSAMYLCASSFEGIGEKLFFGSGTQLSVL.

On this clonotype itself: The junction departs from germline at one end; a sequencing error may be responsible. This sequence joins TRBV29-1 and TRBJ2-7; 7 bases map to TRBD1. The CDR3 is 13 amino acids. Germline CDR1 is SQVTM and CDR2 is ANQGSEA. This chain's CDR3 is CSVEGGSTYEQCF. CDR3 in DNA: TGTAGCGTTGAAGGGGGCTCGACCTACGAGCAGTGCTTC.

This clonotype was picked up many times. This chain joins TRBV20-1 and TRBJ1-6; 8 bases agree with TRBD1. Losses at the gene ends were 2 bases for V and 7 bases for J; bases not matched to a gene: 7. The CDR3 totals 15 residues. The V gene's germline CDR1 is DFQATT and CDR2 SNEGSKA (reference sequence). For the CDR3, the DNA is TGCAGTGCTAGATCCCGGACAGGGCGCAATTCACCCCTCCACTTT. This encodes CSARSRTGRNSPLHF.

J is TRBJ2-2 and V is TRBV25-1; no firm D call. The CDR3 is 13 amino acids. Germline loops: CDR1 MGHDK, CDR2 SYGVNS. V was pared by 6 bases and J by 6 bases, with 11 bases between. The CDR3 spells CASSLWDSGELFF. CDR3 nucleotide sequence: TGTGCCAGCAGCCTTTGGGATTCCGGGGAGCTGTTTTTT.

The chain recombines TRBV15 with TRBJ2-7; D not resolved. The length of the CDR3 is 14 residues. The V end was cut by 3 bases, the J end by 3 bases, with 12 bases between. From germline, CDR1 is LNHNV and CDR2 YYDKDF (reference sequence). This chain's CDR3 is CATSSAQTGYEQYF. CDR3 in DNA: TGTGCCACCAGCAGCGCTCAGACCGGCTACGAGCAGTACTTC.

This clonotype was seen many times. V and J are TRBV20-1 and TRBJ1-2, with D possibly matching TRBD1 (6 bases). This CDR3 is 16 amino acids long. CDR1 and CDR2 from the germline V gene are DFQATT and SNEGSKA (reference sequence). Trimming left V 0 bases short and J 4 bases short, with 18 bases between. As DNA, the CDR3 is TGCAGTGCTAGAGATCTCTCCACAGGGAATTTCTATGGCTACACCTTC. This codes for CSARDLSTGNFYGYTF.

This clonotype showed up just a few times. This chain uses TRBV24-1 with TRBJ2-2; TRBD2 agrees at 7 bases. There are 15 residues in the CDR3. With V trimmed by 10 bases and J by 4 bases, 11 bases remained unmatched. Germline V lookup: CDR1 KGHDR, CDR2 SFDVKD. CDR3 residues: CATSMRGFSTGELFF. In DNA form, the CDR3 reads TGTGCCACGAGCATGCGGGGGTTTAGCACCGGGGAGCTGTTTTTT.

This clonotype has a handful of counts. The chain couples TRBV25-1 to TRBJ1-5; D unclear. The germline V and J ends were trimmed by 4 bases and 7 bases, with 11 bases remaining between them. Germline V gene data show CDR1 as MGHDK and CDR2 as SYGVNS. CDR3 length: 13 amino acids. The CDR3 loop is CASSASSGQPQHF. For the CDR3, the DNA is TGTGCCAGCAGTGCTAGTTCGGGGCAGCCCCAGCATTTT.

The rearrangement joins TRBV10-3 to TRBJ2-3; 11 positions match TRBD1. J lost 4 bases, V lost 2 bases, and 2 bases had no gene match. Germline CDR1 reads ENHRY; CDR2 reads SYGVKD. CDR3 size: 15 residues. The CDR3 loop is CAISEGQGAADTQYF. CDR3 sequence (DNA): TGTGCCATCAGTGAGGGACAGGGGGCCGCAGATACGCAGTATTTT.

The V call is TRBV25-1, the J call TRBJ1-2; D may be TRBD1 (6 bases). This CDR3 has 23 residues. Germline CDR1 is MGHDK and CDR2 is SYGVNS. V dropped 1 base and J dropped 6 bases, with 39 bases sitting between them. This CDR3 reads CASSESRCSHRPRDTSGDDGYTF. The DNA for the CDR3 is TGTGCCAGCAGTGAATCGAGGTGTAGCCATCGTCCCCGGGACACTTCCGGGGACGATGGCTACACCTTC.

The sample holds many counts of this clonotype. This chain uses TRBV9 with TRBJ1-5; D is uncertain. V lost 3 bases and J lost 0, with 10 bases in between. The CDR3 length is 15 residues. Germline assignment: CDR1 SGDLS and CDR2 YYNGEE. CDR3: CASSATGYSNQPQHF. CDR3 coding DNA: TGTGCCAGCAGCGCGACCGGTTATAGCAATCAGCCCCAGCATTTT.

A few counts support this clonotype. The chain has TRBV29-1 and TRBJ2-1; the match to TRBD2 covers 9 bases. J lost 5 bases, V lost 7 bases, and 3 bases had no gene match. Germline assignment: CDR1 SQVTM and CDR2 ANQGSEA. The CDR3 runs 12 residues. CDR3 amino acids: CSAGTSHNEQFF. DNA for the CDR3: TGCAGCGCCGGGACTAGCCACAATGAGCAGTTCTTC.

The rearrangement joins TRBV7-6 to TRBJ1-1; D call uncertain. Germline V gene data show CDR1 as SGHVS and CDR2 as FNYEAQ. Between the trimmed V and J ends, which lost 5 bases and 6 bases, there was a span of 25 bases. CDR3 length: 17 residues. The CDR3: CASSPRLGQLPGAEAFF. The DNA of the CDR3 is TGTGCCAGCAGCCCTAGGCTCGGTCAGCTCCCGGGCGCTGAAGCTTTCTTT.

This clonotype was detected a few times. V gene TRBV10-3 combines with J gene TRBJ2-5, with D perhaps TRBD2 (7 bases). V was trimmed by 4 bases and J by 2 bases, leaving 14 bases between them. Per the germline V gene, CDR1 is ENHRY and CDR2 is SYGVKD. CDR3 size: 15 residues. CDR3 sequence reads: CAISAQGREQETQYF. CDR3 coding DNA: TGTGCCATCAGTGCGCAGGGGAGGGAACAAGAGACCCAGTACTTC.